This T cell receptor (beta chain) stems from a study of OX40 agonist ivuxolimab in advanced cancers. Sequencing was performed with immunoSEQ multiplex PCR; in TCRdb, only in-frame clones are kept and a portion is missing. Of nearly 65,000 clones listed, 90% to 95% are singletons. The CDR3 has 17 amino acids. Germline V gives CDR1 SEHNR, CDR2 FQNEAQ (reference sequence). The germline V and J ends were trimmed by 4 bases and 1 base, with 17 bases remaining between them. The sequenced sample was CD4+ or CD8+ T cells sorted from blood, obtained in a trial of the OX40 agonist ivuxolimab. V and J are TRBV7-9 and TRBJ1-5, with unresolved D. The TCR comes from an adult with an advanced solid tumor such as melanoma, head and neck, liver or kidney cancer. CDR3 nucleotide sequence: TGTGCCAGCAGCTCTACCAACGACGGTGGAAGCAATCAGCCCCAGCATTTT. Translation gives CASSSTNDGGSNQPQHF.